A selection of T cell receptor beta chains follows, all from one sample in a study of blood T cell repertoires in COVID-19. TCRdb's copy holds only in-frame clones and misses some; the assay was immunoSEQ multiplex PCR. The table has 200,000 to 250,000 clones, 82% seen once. The sequenced sample was peripheral blood. The receptor set was obtained from an elderly woman with acute or convalescent COVID-19. CDR3s include the opening cysteine and the closing phenylalanine or tryptophan. The order of the fields is V gene, D gene, J gene, clone size, CDR3 protein, CDR3 DNA. D genes are given only for firm matches. Expanded clones are given a class, and other clones once, few, many or no size at all.

V gene: TRBV4-1
D gene: -
J gene: TRBJ2-3
clone size: -
CDR3 protein: CASSHPKGQGALSGSADTQYF
CDR3 DNA: TGCGCCAGCAGCCACCCAAAGGGGCAGGGGGCGCTTAGCGGGAGTGCAGATACGCAGTATTTT

V gene: TRBV28
D gene: -
J gene: TRBJ1-1
clone size: -
CDR3 protein: CASRVPGGRVTEAFF
CDR3 DNA: TGTGCCAGCAGAGTTCCGGGGGGGCGGGTCACTGAAGCTTTCTTT

V gene: TRBV3-1/TRBV3-2
D gene: -
J gene: TRBJ1-1
clone size: -
CDR3 protein: CASSLEGGNTEAFF
CDR3 DNA: TGTGCCAGCAGCCTTGAAGGGGGGAACACTGAAGCTTTCTTT

V gene: TRBV7-2
D gene: TRBD1
J gene: TRBJ1-1
clone size: few
CDR3 protein: CASSQNRGDTEAFF
CDR3 DNA: TGTGCCAGCAGCCAAAACAGGGGGGACACTGAAGCTTTCTTT

V gene: TRBV7-6
D gene: -
J gene: TRBJ1-4
clone size: once
CDR3 protein: CASSRVWGVGEKLFF
CDR3 DNA: TGTGCCAGCAGCCGTGTTTGGGGCGTAGGTGAAAAACTGTTTTTT

V gene: TRBV3-1/TRBV3-2
D gene: -
J gene: TRBJ1-4
clone size: -
CDR3 protein: CASSLRDKDLGEKLFF
CDR3 DNA: TGTGCCAGCAGCCTCCGGGACAAAGATTTAGGTGAAAAACTGTTTTTT

V gene: TRBV2
D gene: -
J gene: TRBJ1-1
clone size: -
CDR3 protein: CASSLSPDTEAFF
CDR3 DNA: TGTGCCAGCAGCCTAAGCCCGGACACTGAAGCTTTCTTT

V gene: TRBV29-1
D gene: TRBD1
J gene: TRBJ1-4
clone size: -
CDR3 protein: CSVGDSQTNEKLFF
CDR3 DNA: TGCAGCGTTGGGGACAGCCAAACTAATGAAAAACTGTTTTTT

V gene: TRBV10-3
D gene: -
J gene: TRBJ2-1
clone size: -
CDR3 protein: CAIRGYSGSYNEQFF
CDR3 DNA: TGTGCCATCAGGGGTTATAGCGGTTCCTACAATGAGCAGTTCTTC

V gene: TRBV7-2
D gene: TRBD1
J gene: TRBJ1-6
clone size: -
CDR3 protein: CASSLGTEGSPLHF
CDR3 DNA: TGTGCCAGCAGCTTGGGGACAGAAGGTTCACCCCTCCACTTT

V gene: TRBV5-1
D gene: -
J gene: TRBJ1-1
clone size: -
CDR3 protein: CASSLSGDTEAFF
CDR3 DNA: TGCGCCAGCAGCTTGTCAGGGGACACTGAAGCTTTCTTT

V gene: TRBV5-4
D gene: -
J gene: TRBJ1-1
clone size: -
CDR3 protein: CASSLDRGAMNTEAFF
CDR3 DNA: TGTGCCAGCAGCTTGGACCGCGGCGCCATGAACACTGAAGCTTTCTTT

V gene: TRBV5-4
D gene: -
J gene: TRBJ1-1
clone size: -
CDR3 protein: CASSSGHGAFTEAFF
CDR3 DNA: TGTGCCAGCAGCTCCGGCCATGGGGCTTTCACTGAAGCTTTCTTT

V gene: TRBV5-1
D gene: TRBD1
J gene: TRBJ1-1
clone size: -
CDR3 protein: CASSLDGTGGAEAFF
CDR3 DNA: TGCGCCAGCAGCCTGGACGGGACAGGGGGGGCTGAAGCTTTCTTT

V gene: TRBV2
D gene: -
J gene: TRBJ2-3
clone size: -
CDR3 protein: CASLGGTSTDTQYF
CDR3 DNA: TGTGCCAGCCTTGGCGGGACTAGCACAGATACGCAGTATTTT

V gene: TRBV7-9
D gene: -
J gene: TRBJ2-7
clone size: -
CDR3 protein: CASSPSSLYEQYF
CDR3 DNA: TGTGCCAGCAGCCCGTCTAGCCTCTACGAGCAGTACTTC

V gene: TRBV29-1
D gene: -
J gene: TRBJ2-2
clone size: -
CDR3 protein: CSVGTPANTGELFF
CDR3 DNA: TGCAGCGTTGGGACTCCTGCGAACACCGGGGAGCTGTTTTTT

V gene: TRBV27
D gene: -
J gene: TRBJ1-1
clone size: -
CDR3 protein: CASSLSLAGHQGAFF
CDR3 DNA: TGTGCCAGCAGTTTAAGCCTCGCAGGGCACCAAGGAGCTTTCTTT

V gene: TRBV6-5
D gene: -
J gene: TRBJ1-2
clone size: -
CDR3 protein: CASSLDRNVNYGYTF
CDR3 DNA: TGTGCCAGCAGCCTCGACAGAAATGTTAACTATGGCTACACCTTC

V gene: TRBV3-1/TRBV3-2
D gene: TRBD2
J gene: TRBJ2-7
clone size: -
CDR3 protein: CASSQMPGGAGEQYF
CDR3 DNA: TGTGCCAGCAGCCAAATGCCCGGGGGGGCGGGTGAGCAGTACTTC

V gene: TRBV4-2
D gene: -
J gene: TRBJ1-1
clone size: few
CDR3 protein: CASSLLGAGNPEAFF
CDR3 DNA: TGTGCCAGCAGCCTCCTAGGAGCGGGGAACCCTGAAGCTTTCTTT

V gene: TRBV4-1
D gene: -
J gene: TRBJ1-3
clone size: -
CDR3 protein: CASSQVPGLITGNTIYF
CDR3 DNA: TGCGCCAGCAGCCAAGTACCAGGATTGATTACTGGAAACACCATATATTTT

V gene: TRBV27
D gene: TRBD1
J gene: TRBJ1-1
clone size: -
CDR3 protein: CASSSYATGANTEAFF
CDR3 DNA: TGTGCCAGCAGTTCTTACGCGACAGGGGCGAACACTGAAGCTTTCTTT

V gene: TRBV4-2
D gene: -
J gene: TRBJ2-7
clone size: -
CDR3 protein: CASSQRTESYEQYF
CDR3 DNA: TGTGCCAGCAGCCAACGAACAGAGTCCTACGAGCAGTACTTC

V gene: TRBV15
D gene: TRBD2
J gene: TRBJ2-2
clone size: -
CDR3 protein: CATSRDLSSGGGTGELFF
CDR3 DNA: TGTGCCACCAGCAGAGATCTGAGTAGCGGGGGGGGCACCGGGGAGCTGTTTTTT

V gene: TRBV2
D gene: -
J gene: TRBJ1-2
clone size: -
CDR3 protein: CASSGEELYGYTF
CDR3 DNA: TGTGCCAGCAGTGGGGAGGAACTCTATGGCTACACCTTC

V gene: TRBV19
D gene: -
J gene: TRBJ1-2
clone size: -
CDR3 protein: CASSPPSGLSYTF
CDR3 DNA: TGTGCCAGTAGTCCGCCATCAGGGTTAAGCTACACCTTC

V gene: TRBV5-1
D gene: -
J gene: TRBJ2-3
clone size: -
CDR3 protein: CASSLIGVADTQYF
CDR3 DNA: TGCGCCAGCAGCTTGATCGGGGTCGCAGATACGCAGTATTTT

V gene: TRBV5-1
D gene: TRBD1
J gene: TRBJ2-5
clone size: -
CDR3 protein: CASSRDRYQETQYF
CDR3 DNA: TGCGCCAGCAGCCGGGACAGGTACCAAGAGACCCAGTACTTC

V gene: TRBV2
D gene: TRBD1
J gene: TRBJ2-7
clone size: -
CDR3 protein: CASSELGQGRGEQYF
CDR3 DNA: TGTGCCAGCAGTGAATTGGGACAGGGCCGAGGAGAGCAGTACTTC

V gene: TRBV7-2
D gene: TRBD2
J gene: TRBJ2-3
clone size: -
CDR3 protein: CASSLVVGSGGLSQYF
CDR3 DNA: TGTGCCAGCAGCTTAGTAGTTGGTAGCGGGGGACTCTCGCAGTATTTT

V gene: TRBV10-3
D gene: -
J gene: TRBJ2-7
clone size: -
CDR3 protein: CAKKGGSYEQYF
CDR3 DNA: TGTGCCAAAAAGGGGGGGTCCTACGAGCAGTACTTC

V gene: TRBV12-3/TRBV12-4
D gene: -
J gene: TRBJ1-1
clone size: -
CDR3 protein: CASSLGRDEAFF
CDR3 DNA: TGTGCCAGCAGCCTAGGGAGGGATGAAGCTTTCTTT

V gene: TRBV4-2
D gene: -
J gene: TRBJ1-1
clone size: -
CDR3 protein: CASSQGGQSPRWGEAFF
CDR3 DNA: TGTGCCAGCAGCCAAGGAGGACAGAGCCCGAGGTGGGGAGAAGCTTTCTTT

V gene: TRBV11-2
D gene: -
J gene: TRBJ2-2
clone size: -
CDR3 protein: CASSLVQASAGELFF
CDR3 DNA: TGTGCCAGCAGCTTAGTCCAGGCCAGTGCCGGGGAGCTGTTTTTT

V gene: TRBV19
D gene: TRBD1
J gene: TRBJ1-1
clone size: -
CDR3 protein: CASRRGGGLNTEAFF
CDR3 DNA: TGTGCCAGTAGGCGTGGAGGGGGCCTGAACACTGAAGCTTTCTTT

V gene: TRBV6-5
D gene: -
J gene: TRBJ1-1
clone size: -
CDR3 protein: CASSSTSDMNTEAFF
CDR3 DNA: TGTGCCAGCAGTTCCACAAGTGATATGAACACTGAAGCTTTCTTT

V gene: TRBV6-2/TRBV6-3
D gene: -
J gene: TRBJ2-3
clone size: -
CDR3 protein: CASSREGRERDTQYF
CDR3 DNA: TGTGCCAGCAGTCGGGAAGGAAGGGAGAGGGATACGCAGTATTTT

V gene: TRBV6-5
D gene: -
J gene: TRBJ1-2
clone size: once
CDR3 protein: CASLGGSLLSYTF
CDR3 DNA: TGTGCCAGTCTTGGGGGGTCCCTCCTTAGCTACACCTTC

V gene: TRBV7-6
D gene: -
J gene: TRBJ1-2
clone size: -
CDR3 protein: CASSTSVGGAGGYTF
CDR3 DNA: TGTGCCAGCAGCACGTCCGTCGGGGGGGCCGGTGGCTACACCTTC

V gene: TRBV2
D gene: -
J gene: TRBJ1-2
clone size: once
CDR3 protein: CASLNYGYTF
CDR3 DNA: TGTGCCAGCCTCAACTATGGCTACACCTTC

V gene: TRBV29-1
D gene: TRBD2
J gene: TRBJ2-1
clone size: -
CDR3 protein: CSVASPPAGTSGGYYNEQFF
CDR3 DNA: TGCAGCGTTGCCTCTCCCCCCGCCGGGACTAGCGGGGGGTATTACAATGAGCAGTTCTTC

V gene: TRBV20-1
D gene: -
J gene: TRBJ1-2
clone size: -
CDR3 protein: CSGGSSYGYTF
CDR3 DNA: TGCAGCGGGGGTTCCAGCTATGGCTACACCTTC

V gene: TRBV5-8
D gene: -
J gene: TRBJ2-1
clone size: -
CDR3 protein: CASREYNEQFF
CDR3 DNA: TGTGCCAGCAGGGAGTACAATGAGCAGTTCTTC

V gene: TRBV6-5
D gene: -
J gene: TRBJ2-7
clone size: -
CDR3 protein: CATQLGGIAYEQYF
CDR3 DNA: TGTGCCACCCAGTTAGGGGGAATCGCCTACGAGCAGTACTTC

V gene: TRBV7-9
D gene: -
J gene: TRBJ1-1
clone size: -
CDR3 protein: CASSQPPGENLNTEAFF
CDR3 DNA: TGTGCCAGCAGTCAACCCCCCGGGGAGAACTTGAACACTGAAGCTTTCTTT

V gene: TRBV28
D gene: -
J gene: TRBJ1-2
clone size: -
CDR3 protein: CASSFNQGPLDGYTF
CDR3 DNA: TGTGCCAGCAGTTTTAATCAGGGGCCCCTAGATGGCTACACCTTC

V gene: TRBV5-1
D gene: -
J gene: TRBJ1-1
clone size: few
CDR3 protein: CASTLSTSPLTEAFF
CDR3 DNA: TGCGCCAGCACTCTTTCCACTTCGCCCCTCACTGAAGCTTTCTTT

V gene: TRBV29-1
D gene: -
J gene: TRBJ2-3
clone size: -
CDR3 protein: CSVDSTRTDTQYF
CDR3 DNA: TGCAGCGTTGATAGCACTAGAACAGATACGCAGTATTTT

V gene: TRBV30
D gene: -
J gene: TRBJ2-1
clone size: once
CDR3 protein: CAWSSSNNEQFF
CDR3 DNA: TGTGCCTGGAGTAGCTCCAACAATGAGCAGTTCTTC

V gene: TRBV27
D gene: -
J gene: TRBJ1-5
clone size: -
CDR3 protein: CASSLFRQDWQPQHF
CDR3 DNA: TGTGCCAGCAGTTTATTTCGACAGGATTGGCAGCCCCAGCATTTT

V gene: TRBV28
D gene: TRBD1
J gene: TRBJ1-2
clone size: once
CDR3 protein: CASSTAQTGLLGYTF
CDR3 DNA: TGTGCCAGCAGTACCGCCCAGACAGGGCTGTTAGGCTACACCTTC

V gene: TRBV5-8
D gene: TRBD1
J gene: TRBJ2-7
clone size: few
CDR3 protein: CASSRRDRLDF
CDR3 DNA: TGTGCCAGCAGCCGCCGGGACAGGTTGGACTTC